This record covers a single TCR beta chain. This entry is derived from a study of blood T cell repertoires in COVID-19. Study-wide background: T cells, B-cell-depleted T cells, or PBMCs provided the cDNA or gDNA that served as material.

Germline-derived CDR1 and CDR2 are LGHNA and YSLEER. The CDR3 consists of 15 residues. V was trimmed by 0 bases and J by 2 bases, leaving 9 bases between them. In the authors' workflow: Nucleated cell number was recorded as an estimate derived from reference gene primer amplification. The protocol was immunoSEQ multiplex PCR, while the TCRdb copy is restricted to in-frame clones and leaves out a portion. V and J calls and clone size are as listed in that table; D and trimming were resolved from the DNA. Here the sample spans around 230,000 clones, 70% to 85% being singletons. Material for sequencing was peripheral blood. This TCR came from a man aged 35 to 55 who had recovered from COVID-19. The rearrangement uses TRBV4-3 and TRBJ2-3; TRBD1 might be the D (6 bases). The CDR3 sequence is CASSQDKGVTDTQYF. The CDR3 bases are TGCGCCAGCAGCCAAGATAAGGGGGTCACAGATACGCAGTATTTT.